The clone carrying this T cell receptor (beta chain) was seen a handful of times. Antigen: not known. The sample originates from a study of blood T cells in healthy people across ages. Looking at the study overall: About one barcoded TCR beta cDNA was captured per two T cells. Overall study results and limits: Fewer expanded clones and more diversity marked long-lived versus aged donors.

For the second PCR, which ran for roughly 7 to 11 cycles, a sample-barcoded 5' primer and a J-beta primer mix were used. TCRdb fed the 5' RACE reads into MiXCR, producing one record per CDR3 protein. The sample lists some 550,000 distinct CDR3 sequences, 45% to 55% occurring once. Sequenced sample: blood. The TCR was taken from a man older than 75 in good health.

CDR3 residues: CASCRTSGHEQYF. The CDR3 DNA sequence: TGTGCCAGCTGCAGGACCTCTGGGCACGAGCAGTACTTC. This sequence joins TRBV6-5 and TRBJ2-7; D gene uncertain. Trimming shortened V by 8 bases and J by 5 bases, and 16 bases separated the two germline ends. CDR3 length: 13 amino acids. Germline CDR1 MNHEY, CDR2 SVGAGI.